A selection of T cell receptor beta chains follows, all from one sample in a study of T cells in Graves' hyperthyroidism and ophthalmopathy. TCRdb redid the calling of the multiplex PCR reads with MiXCR, one entry per CDR3 protein. The top ten hold approximately 18% of the sample, which has 530,000 or so distinct CDR3 sequences, approximately 17% seen once. The sequenced material came from blood. The source of these receptors is a woman younger than 35 with Graves' ophthalmopathy. Both conserved end residues are part of each CDR3. A D gene is named only where the DNA matches it firmly. Only some rows state a clone size, as once, few, many or a class for expanded clones.

v_call	j_call	clone_size	d_call	cdr3_nt	cdr3_aa
TRBV4-1	TRBJ2-5	many	TRBD2	TGCGCCAGCAGCCAAGGACTAGCGGGGTCCCAGGAGACCCAGTACTTC	CASSQGLAGSQETQYF
TRBV5-1	TRBJ2-7	few	TRBD1	TGCGCCAGCAGCGCGGAACAGGGGATAAGCTCCTACGAGCAGTACTTC	CASSAEQGISSYEQYF
TRBV28	TRBJ1-6	few	NA	TGTGCCAGCAGTCGGGGAGAAAATTCACCCCTCCACTTT	CASSRGENSPLHF
TRBV6-1	TRBJ2-2	many	NA	TGTGCCAGCAGTGTTCAGCTGAACACCGGGGAGCTGTTTTTT	CASSVQLNTGELFF
TRBV19	TRBJ1-2	NA	NA	TGTGCCAGTAGTATGGGCCGAGGGGACCCGCGCTATGGCTACACCTTC	CASSMGRGDPRYGYTF
TRBV11-1	TRBJ2-1	few	NA	TGTGCCAGCAGCCGAGGGGGGGGGGAGGACCCCTACAATGAGCAGTTCTTC	CASSRGGGEDPYNEQFF
TRBV10-3	TRBJ1-3	NA	NA	TGTGCCATCAGTGTCGGCTCTGGAAACACCATATATTTT	CAISVGSGNTIYF
TRBV5-8	TRBJ2-7	few	NA	TGTGCCAGCAGCTTAATCCAGGGGACCTACGAGCAGTACTTC	CASSLIQGTYEQYF
TRBV19	TRBJ1-2	NA	NA	TGTGCCAGTAGTATTTTGGGCGCGAACTATGGCTACACCTTC	CASSILGANYGYTF
TRBV19	TRBJ2-2	NA	NA	TGTGCCAGTAGTTTCCAGGAAGGCAGAAACACCGGGGAGCTGTTTTTT	CASSFQEGRNTGELFF
TRBV28	TRBJ2-5	many	TRBD1	TGTGCCAGCAGTTTTGGAGGGACAGGGGTGGAGGAGACCCAGTACTTC	CASSFGGTGVEETQYF
TRBV7-8	TRBJ1-1	many	NA	TGTGCCAGCAGACCAGGGAACGGTGAAGCTTTCTTT	CASRPGNGEAFF
TRBV6-5	TRBJ1-6	many	NA	TGTGCCAGCAGTTACTCGAGCGGAGGGTTGTATAATTCACCCCTCCACTTT	CASSYSSGGLYNSPLHF
TRBV12-3/TRBV12-4	TRBJ2-7	NA	NA	TGTGCCAGCAGTTTGGTTAGTGAGGGAGGCTACGAGCAGTACTTC	CASSLVSEGGYEQYF
TRBV4-1	TRBJ1-1	NA	TRBD1	TGCGCCAGCAGCCAATACAGGGGGTACACTGAAGCTTTCTTT	CASSQYRGYTEAFF
TRBV5-4	TRBJ2-2	few	TRBD2	TGTGCCAGCAGCAAGGGACTAGCGGTACCGGGAACCGGGGAGCTGTTTTTT	CASSKGLAVPGTGELFF
TRBV27	TRBJ1-4	many	NA	TGTGCCAGCAGGCCTACAGGGACGAGGGCGAGTAAACTGTTTTTT	CASRPTGTRASKLFF
TRBV5-6	TRBJ2-1	many	TRBD1	TGTGCCAGCAGCCCTGACAGGGGTTTAGGATACAATGAGCAGTTCTTC	CASSPDRGLGYNEQFF
TRBV27	TRBJ2-1	few	TRBD2	TGTGCCAGCTCTGATAGCGGGGGCTTCAATGAGCAGTTCTTC	CASSDSGGFNEQFF
TRBV7-8	TRBJ2-7	many	NA	TGTGCCAGCAGCGTCCGGGACTTGACCTACGAGCAGTACTTC	CASSVRDLTYEQYF
TRBV7-2	TRBJ1-1	many	NA	TGTGCCAGCAGCCCCGTTAGGGTCACTGAAGCTTTCTTT	CASSPVRVTEAFF
TRBV6-2/TRBV6-3	TRBJ1-2	NA	NA	TGTGCCAGCAATGCAGGAGTTAACTATGGCTACACCTTC	CASNAGVNYGYTF
TRBV12-3/TRBV12-4	TRBJ1-5	NA	NA	TGTGCCAGCAGTTTATGGACAGCGAAACGATTGACTAGCAATCAGCCCCAGCATTTT	CASSLWTAKRLTSNQPQHF
TRBV14	TRBJ2-1	many	TRBD2	TGTGCCAGCAGCCACCTACTAGCGGGACGAACCTACAATGAGCAGTTCTTC	CASSHLLAGRTYNEQFF
TRBV5-1	TRBJ2-1	many	TRBD1	TGCGCCAGCAGCTACCGGGGACAGGGCACCTACAATGAGCAGTTCTTC	CASSYRGQGTYNEQFF
TRBV6-1	TRBJ1-3	few	NA	TGTGCCAGCAGTCGGTCGTCGACGACCGCTGGAAACACCATATATTTT	CASSRSSTTAGNTIYF
TRBV2	TRBJ2-7	many	TRBD1	TGTGCCAGCAGCCGCCGACAGGGCCAGGGGTGGTACGAGCAGTACTTC	CASSRRQGQGWYEQYF
TRBV28	TRBJ1-2	many	NA	TGTGCCAGCACCCCTTTATCCGGGGACTACACCTTC	CASTPLSGDYTF
TRBV7-2	TRBJ2-1	NA	TRBD2	TGTGCCAGCAGCTTAGGGGCGGGGAGGGGACTCTACAATGAGCAGTTCTTC	CASSLGAGRGLYNEQFF
TRBV12-3/TRBV12-4	TRBJ2-1	few	NA	TGTGCCAGCAGTTTACCCCGCCGGAATGAGCAGTTCTTC	CASSLPRRNEQFF
TRBV28	TRBJ2-1	many	NA	TGTGCCAGCAGTTTCTCCTCCTCGGGACGCGGATCCTACAATGAGCAGTTCTTC	CASSFSSSGRGSYNEQFF
TRBV2	TRBJ2-5	many	TRBD2	TGTGCCAGCAGTGAACTAGCGGGTCGGAGCCAAGAGACCCAGTACTTC	CASSELAGRSQETQYF
TRBV20-1	TRBJ2-7	many	NA	TGCAGTGCTAGAGATCGGACAGTCTACGAGCAGTACTTC	CSARDRTVYEQYF
TRBV27	TRBJ2-7	NA	TRBD1	TGTGCCAGCAGTTTATGGGGACAGTTCCACGAGCAGTACTTC	CASSLWGQFHEQYF
TRBV5-1	TRBJ2-7	few	NA	TGCGCCAGCAGCCGACTCACGGACAGCGCCTACGAGCAGTACTTC	CASSRLTDSAYEQYF
TRBV28	TRBJ1-5	many	TRBD1	TGTGCCAGCAGGGCCTGGGGACAGGACCCCTTAGGGAATCAGCCCCAGCATTTT	CASRAWGQDPLGNQPQHF
TRBV7-3	TRBJ1-2	NA	NA	TGTGCCAGCAGCTTAGGACATCAAGGACTGGGCTATGGCTACACCTTC	CASSLGHQGLGYGYTF
TRBV20-1	TRBJ1-2	many	NA	TGCAGTGCTAGAGATCGGACAACAGGGACCCTCTATGGCTACACCTTC	CSARDRTTGTLYGYTF
TRBV28	TRBJ1-5	many	NA	TGTGCCAGCAGTTTCCGGTCCCTCAATCAGCCCCAGCATTTT	CASSFRSLNQPQHF
TRBV18	TRBJ1-3	many	NA	TGTGCCAGCTCACCGAAGGCCTCTGGAAACACCATATATTTT	CASSPKASGNTIYF
TRBV7-8	TRBJ2-7	few	NA	TGTGCCAGCAGCTTAAAACAGGCAACCTACGAGCAGTACTTC	CASSLKQATYEQYF
TRBV28	TRBJ2-5	few	TRBD1	TGTGCCAGCAGTTTATCCCACAGGGGAATCGGAGAGACCCAGTACTTC	CASSLSHRGIGETQYF
TRBV10-2	TRBJ1-6	NA	NA	TGCGCCAGCACCATATTGACACCGAATAATTCACCCCTCCACTTT	CASTILTPNNSPLHF
TRBV28	TRBJ2-7	once	TRBD1	TGTGCCAGCAGTCCCCGAGGACAGGGAAAGATGTCCTACGAGCAGTACTTC	CASSPRGQGKMSYEQYF
TRBV6-2/TRBV6-3	TRBJ1-1	many	NA	TGTGCCAGCAGAAGGACATCTGCAGGCGCTGAAGCTTTCTTT	CASRRTSAGAEAFF
TRBV7-9	TRBJ1-2	few	NA	TGTGCCAGCAGCTTAGATAGCCAGACTACATGGGGCGGTAACTATGGCTACACCTTC	CASSLDSQTTWGGNYGYTF
TRBV29-1	TRBJ2-3	many	NA	TGCAGCGTTGATCGGGTGAAAGGGGGGATTGACACAGATACGCAGTATTTT	CSVDRVKGGIDTDTQYF
TRBV20-1	TRBJ2-7	NA	NA	TGCAGTGCAGAGAAACCAGGGAGGCGCTCCTACGAGCAGTACTTC	CSAEKPGRRSYEQYF
TRBV20-1	TRBJ2-3	many	NA	TGCAGTGCTCAGGACGGAGCAACAGATACGCAGTATTTT	CSAQDGATDTQYF
TRBV7-9	TRBJ2-3	few	NA	TGTGCCAGCAGCTCCCCGTTAGAGACCGGCGCAGATACGCAGTATTTT	CASSSPLETGADTQYF
TRBV19	TRBJ1-1	many	TRBD1	TGTGCCAGTATTCAGACAGGGTACTCCATGAACACTGAAGCTTTCTTT	CASIQTGYSMNTEAFF
TRBV10-3	TRBJ2-2	many	NA	TGTGCCATCGGCCGGACAGAGAACACCGGGGAGCTGTTTTTT	CAIGRTENTGELFF
TRBV12-3/TRBV12-4	TRBJ1-3	few	NA	TGTGCCAGCACCCCCCAGTCTGGAAACACCATATATTTT	CASTPQSGNTIYF
TRBV12-3/TRBV12-4	TRBJ2-1	NA	NA	TGTGCCAGCAGCTTAGGGTGGGAGCTTAATGAGCAGTTCTTC	CASSLGWELNEQFF
TRBV28	TRBJ1-6	NA	NA	TGTGCCATCGGAGGGCGCCCTAATTCACCCCTCCACTTT	CAIGGRPNSPLHF
TRBV7-2	TRBJ1-1	many	NA	TGTGCCAGCGGATACACCGCGGGGGGCACTGAAGCTTTCTTT	CASGYTAGGTEAFF
TRBV5-5	TRBJ2-7	many	TRBD1	TGTGCCAGCAGCGGGAGGGGACAGGGACCCTACGAGCAGTACTTC	CASSGRGQGPYEQYF